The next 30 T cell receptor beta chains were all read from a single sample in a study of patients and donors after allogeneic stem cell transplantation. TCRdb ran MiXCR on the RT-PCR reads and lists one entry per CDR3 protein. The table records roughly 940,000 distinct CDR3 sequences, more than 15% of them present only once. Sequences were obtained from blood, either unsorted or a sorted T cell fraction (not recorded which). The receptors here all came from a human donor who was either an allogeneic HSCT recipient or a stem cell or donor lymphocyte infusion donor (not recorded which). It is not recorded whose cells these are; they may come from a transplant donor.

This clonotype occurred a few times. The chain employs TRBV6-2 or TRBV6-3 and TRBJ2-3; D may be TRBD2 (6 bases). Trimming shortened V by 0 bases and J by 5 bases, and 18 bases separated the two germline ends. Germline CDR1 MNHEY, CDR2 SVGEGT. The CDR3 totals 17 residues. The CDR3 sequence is CASSYSNAGPRRDTQYF. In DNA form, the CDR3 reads TGTGCCAGCAGTTACTCGAATGCGGGGCCCCGGAGAGATACGCAGTATTTT.

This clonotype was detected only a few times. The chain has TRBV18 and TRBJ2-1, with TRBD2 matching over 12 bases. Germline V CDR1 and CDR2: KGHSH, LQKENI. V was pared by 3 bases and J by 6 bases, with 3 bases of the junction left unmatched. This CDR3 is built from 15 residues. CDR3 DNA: TGTGCCAGCTCACCGGGACTAGCGGGCCCCAATGAGCAGTTCTTC. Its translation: CASSPGLAGPNEQFF. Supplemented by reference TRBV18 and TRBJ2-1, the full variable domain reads NAGVMQNPRHLVRRRGQEARLRCSPMKGHSHVYWYRQLPEEGLKFMVYLQKENIIDESGMPKERFSAEFPKEGPSILRIQQVVRGDSAAYFCASSPGLAGPNEQFFGPGTRLTVL.

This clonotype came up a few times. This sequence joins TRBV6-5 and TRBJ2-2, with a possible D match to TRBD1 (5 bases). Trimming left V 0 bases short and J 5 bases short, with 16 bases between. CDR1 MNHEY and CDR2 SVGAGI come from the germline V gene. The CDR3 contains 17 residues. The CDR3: CASSYSTTAQGTGELFF. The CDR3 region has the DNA TGTGCCAGCAGTTACTCGACGACAGCTCAGGGAACCGGGGAGCTGTTTTTT.

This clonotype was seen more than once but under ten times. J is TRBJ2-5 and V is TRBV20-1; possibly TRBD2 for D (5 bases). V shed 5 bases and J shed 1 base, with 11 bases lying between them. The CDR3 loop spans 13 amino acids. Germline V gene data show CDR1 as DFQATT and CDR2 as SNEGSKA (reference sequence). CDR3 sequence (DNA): TGCAGTGCTGACGACGAGGGCCAAGAGACCCAGTACTTC. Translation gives CSADDEGQETQYF.

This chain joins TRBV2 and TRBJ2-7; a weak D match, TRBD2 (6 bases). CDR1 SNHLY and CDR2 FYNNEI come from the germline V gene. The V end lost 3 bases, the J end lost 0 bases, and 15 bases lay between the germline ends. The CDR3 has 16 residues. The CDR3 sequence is CASSEGISGLSYEQYF. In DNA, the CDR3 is TGTGCCAGCAGTGAGGGTATTAGCGGCCTCTCCTACGAGCAGTACTTC.

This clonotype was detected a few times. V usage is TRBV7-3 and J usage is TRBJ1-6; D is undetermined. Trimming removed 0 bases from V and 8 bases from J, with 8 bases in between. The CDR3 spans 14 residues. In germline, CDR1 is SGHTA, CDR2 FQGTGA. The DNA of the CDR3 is TGTGCCAGCAGCTTAACTTCAGACTATTCACCCCTCCACTTT. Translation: CASSLTSDYSPLHF.

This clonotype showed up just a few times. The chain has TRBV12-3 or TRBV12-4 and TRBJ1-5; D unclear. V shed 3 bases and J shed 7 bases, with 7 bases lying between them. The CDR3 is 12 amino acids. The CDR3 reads CASSFTLQPQHF. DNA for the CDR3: TGTGCCAGCAGTTTCACTTTACAGCCCCAGCATTTT.

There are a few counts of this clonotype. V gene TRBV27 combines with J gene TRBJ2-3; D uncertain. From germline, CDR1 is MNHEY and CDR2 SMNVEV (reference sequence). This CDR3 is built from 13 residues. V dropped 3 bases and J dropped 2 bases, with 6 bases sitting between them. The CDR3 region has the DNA TGTGCCAGCAGTTTTACTCACACAGATACGCAGTATTTT. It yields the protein CASSFTHTDTQYF.

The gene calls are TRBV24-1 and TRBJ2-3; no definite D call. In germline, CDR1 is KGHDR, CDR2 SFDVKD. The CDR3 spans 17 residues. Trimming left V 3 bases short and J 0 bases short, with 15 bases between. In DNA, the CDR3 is TGTGCCACCAGTGATCCCACATTATCTCCTAGCACAGATACGCAGTATTTT. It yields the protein CATSDPTLSPSTDTQYF.

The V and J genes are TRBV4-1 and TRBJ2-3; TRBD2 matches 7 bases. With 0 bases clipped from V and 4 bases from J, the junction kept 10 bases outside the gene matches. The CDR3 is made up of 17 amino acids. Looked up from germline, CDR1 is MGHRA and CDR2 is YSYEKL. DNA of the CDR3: TGCGCCAGCAGCCAAGAGGGGGAGGGGCTCAGAGCAGATACGCAGTATTTT. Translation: CASSQEGEGLRADTQYF.

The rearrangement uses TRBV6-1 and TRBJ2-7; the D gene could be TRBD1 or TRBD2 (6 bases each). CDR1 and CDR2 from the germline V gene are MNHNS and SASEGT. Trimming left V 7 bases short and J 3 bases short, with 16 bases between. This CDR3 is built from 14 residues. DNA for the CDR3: TGTGCCAGCACCGCGGGGCAGGGGCACTACGAGCAGTACTTC. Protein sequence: CASTAGQGHYEQYF.

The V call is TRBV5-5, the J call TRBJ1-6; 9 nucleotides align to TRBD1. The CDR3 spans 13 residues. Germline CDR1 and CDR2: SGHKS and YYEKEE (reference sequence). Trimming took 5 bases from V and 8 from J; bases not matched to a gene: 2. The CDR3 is CASRDRGDSPLHF. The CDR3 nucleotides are TGTGCCAGCAGGGACAGGGGTGATTCACCCCTCCACTTT. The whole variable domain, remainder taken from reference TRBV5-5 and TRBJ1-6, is DAGVTQSPTHLIKTRGQQVTLRCSPISGHKSVSWYQQVLGQGPQFIFQYYEKEERGRGNFPDRFSARQFPNYSSELNVNALLLGDSALYLCASRDRGDSPLHFGNGTRLTVT.

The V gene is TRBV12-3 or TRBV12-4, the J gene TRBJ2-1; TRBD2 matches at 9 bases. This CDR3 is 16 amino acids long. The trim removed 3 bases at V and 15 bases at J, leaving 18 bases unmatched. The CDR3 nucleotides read TGTGCCAGCAGTTTCGGGCTAGCGGGATCTAGTGGTGAAGTGTTCTTC. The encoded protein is CASSFGLAGSSGEVFF.

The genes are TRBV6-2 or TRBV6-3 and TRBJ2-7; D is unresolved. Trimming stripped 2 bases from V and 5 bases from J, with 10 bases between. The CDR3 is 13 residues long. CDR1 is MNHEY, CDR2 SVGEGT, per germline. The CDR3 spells CASSYNKANEQYF. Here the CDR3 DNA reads TGTGCCAGCAGTTACAACAAGGCCAACGAGCAGTACTTC.

The CDR3 loop reads CASSLAGGGPTEAFF. The CDR3 DNA sequence: TGTGCCAGCAGTTTAGCGGGGGGGGGGCCAACTGAAGCTTTCTTT. J is TRBJ1-1 and V is TRBV12-3 or TRBV12-4; the D gene is possibly TRBD1 (6 bases). V was trimmed by 0 bases and J by 5 bases, leaving 13 bases between them. CDR3 size: 15 residues.

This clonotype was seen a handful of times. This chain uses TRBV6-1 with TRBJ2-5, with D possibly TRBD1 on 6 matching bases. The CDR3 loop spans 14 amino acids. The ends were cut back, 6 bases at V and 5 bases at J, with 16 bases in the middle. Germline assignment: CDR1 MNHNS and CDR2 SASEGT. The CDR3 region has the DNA TGTGCCAGCAGCAATCTACAGGGAGTGGAGACCCAGTACTTC. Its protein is CASSNLQGVETQYF.

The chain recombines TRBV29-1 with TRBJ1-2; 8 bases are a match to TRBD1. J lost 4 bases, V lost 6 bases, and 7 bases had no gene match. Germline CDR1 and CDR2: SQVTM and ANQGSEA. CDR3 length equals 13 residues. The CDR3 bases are TGCAGCGTCCACAGGGGGTTTGCCTATGGCTACACCTTC. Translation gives CSVHRGFAYGYTF.

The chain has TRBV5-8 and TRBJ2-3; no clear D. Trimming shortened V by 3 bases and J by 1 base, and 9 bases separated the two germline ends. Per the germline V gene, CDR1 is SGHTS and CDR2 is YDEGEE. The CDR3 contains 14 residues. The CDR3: CASSWVARTDTQYF. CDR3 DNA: TGTGCCAGCAGCTGGGTTGCACGCACAGATACGCAGTATTTT. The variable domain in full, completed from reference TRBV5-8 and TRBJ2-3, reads EAGVTQSPTHLIKTRGQQATLRCSPISGHTSVYWYQQALGLGLQFLLWYDEGEERNRGNFPPRFSGRQFPNYSSELNVNALELEDSALYLCASSWVARTDTQYFGPGTRLTVL.

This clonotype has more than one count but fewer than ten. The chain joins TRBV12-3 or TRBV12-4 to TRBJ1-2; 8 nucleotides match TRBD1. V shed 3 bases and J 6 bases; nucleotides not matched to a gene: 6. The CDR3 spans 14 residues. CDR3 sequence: CASSLTGAQHGYTF. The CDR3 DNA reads TGTGCCAGCAGTTTGACAGGGGCCCAACATGGCTACACCTTC.

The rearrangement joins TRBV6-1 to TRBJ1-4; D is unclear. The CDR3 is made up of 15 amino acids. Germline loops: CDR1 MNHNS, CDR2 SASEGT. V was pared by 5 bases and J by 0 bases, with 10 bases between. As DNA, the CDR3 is TGTGCCAGCAGTCCCGCCTATGCAACTAATGAAAAACTGTTTTTT. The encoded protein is CASSPAYATNEKLFF.

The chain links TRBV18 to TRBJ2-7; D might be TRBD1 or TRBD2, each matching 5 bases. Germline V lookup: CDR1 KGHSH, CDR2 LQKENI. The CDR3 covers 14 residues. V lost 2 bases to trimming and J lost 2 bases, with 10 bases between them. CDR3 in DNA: TGTGCCAGCTCACCAGGGACCGCTCCCTACGAGCAGTACTTC. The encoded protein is CASSPGTAPYEQYF. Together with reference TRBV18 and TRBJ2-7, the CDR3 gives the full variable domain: NAGVMQNPRHLVRRRGQEARLRCSPMKGHSHVYWYRQLPEEGLKFMVYLQKENIIDESGMPKERFSAEFPKEGPSILRIQQVVRGDSAAYFCASSPGTAPYEQYFGPGTRLTVT.

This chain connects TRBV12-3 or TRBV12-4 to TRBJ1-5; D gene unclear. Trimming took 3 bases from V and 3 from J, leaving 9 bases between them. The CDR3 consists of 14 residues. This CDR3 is CASSFGLNNQPQHF. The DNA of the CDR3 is TGTGCCAGCAGTTTTGGACTGAACAATCAGCCCCAGCATTTT.

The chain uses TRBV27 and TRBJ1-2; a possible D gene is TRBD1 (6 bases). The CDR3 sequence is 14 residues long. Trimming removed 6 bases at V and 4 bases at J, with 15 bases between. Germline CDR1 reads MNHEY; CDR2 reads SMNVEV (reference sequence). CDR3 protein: CASSQNRAIYGYTF. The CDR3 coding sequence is TGTGCCAGCAGCCAAAACAGGGCTATCTATGGCTACACCTTC.

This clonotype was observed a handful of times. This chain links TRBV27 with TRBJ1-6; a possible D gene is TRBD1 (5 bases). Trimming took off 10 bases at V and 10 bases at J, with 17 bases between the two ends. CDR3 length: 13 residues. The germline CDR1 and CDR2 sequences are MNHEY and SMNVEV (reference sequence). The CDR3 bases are TGTGCCACCGGGGCAATAGGGGTCTCACCCCTCCACTTT. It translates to CATGAIGVSPLHF.

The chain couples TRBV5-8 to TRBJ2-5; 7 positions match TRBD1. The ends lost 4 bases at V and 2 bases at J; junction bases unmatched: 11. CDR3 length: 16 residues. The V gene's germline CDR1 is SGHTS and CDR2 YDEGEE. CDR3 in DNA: TGTGCCAGCAGCAAGACTGGGACAGCTATACAAGAGACCCAGTACTTC. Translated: CASSKTGTAIQETQYF.

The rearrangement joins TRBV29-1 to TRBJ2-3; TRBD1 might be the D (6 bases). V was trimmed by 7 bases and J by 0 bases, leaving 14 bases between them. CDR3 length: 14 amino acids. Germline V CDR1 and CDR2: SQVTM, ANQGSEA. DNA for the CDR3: TGCAGCGCCGAGGACAGCGCGAGCACAGATACGCAGTATTTT. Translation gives CSAEDSASTDTQYF.

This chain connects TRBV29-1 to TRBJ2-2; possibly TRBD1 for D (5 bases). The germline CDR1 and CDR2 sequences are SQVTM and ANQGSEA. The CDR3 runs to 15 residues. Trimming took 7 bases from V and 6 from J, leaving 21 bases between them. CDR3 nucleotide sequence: TGCAGCGCCGAAGGGGCCAGGGTTGGTGCCGGGGAGCTGTTTTTT. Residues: CSAEGARVGAGELFF.

The CDR3 DNA reads TGTGCCAGTAGTACCGGACTTCTACCCCATACGCAGTATTTT. Its translation: CASSTGLLPHTQYF. The chain combines TRBV19 with TRBJ2-3, with D possibly matching TRBD2 (5 bases). Per the germline V gene, CDR1 is LNHDA and CDR2 is SQIVND (reference sequence). V shed 4 bases and J shed 7 bases, with 15 bases lying between them. This CDR3 contains 14 residues. Supplemented by reference TRBV19 and TRBJ2-3, the full variable domain reads DGGITQSPKYLFRKEGQNVTLSCEQNLNHDAMYWYRQDPGQGLRLIYYSQIVNDFQKGDIAEGYSVSREKKESFPLTVTSAQKNPTAFYLCASSTGLLPHTQYFGPGTRLTVL.

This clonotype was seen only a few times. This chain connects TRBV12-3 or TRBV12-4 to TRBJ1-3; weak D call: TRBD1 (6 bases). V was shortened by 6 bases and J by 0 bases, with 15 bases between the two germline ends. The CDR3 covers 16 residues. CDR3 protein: CASSPNLGASGNTIYF. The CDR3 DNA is TGTGCCAGCAGCCCCAATCTGGGGGCCTCTGGAAACACCATATATTTT.

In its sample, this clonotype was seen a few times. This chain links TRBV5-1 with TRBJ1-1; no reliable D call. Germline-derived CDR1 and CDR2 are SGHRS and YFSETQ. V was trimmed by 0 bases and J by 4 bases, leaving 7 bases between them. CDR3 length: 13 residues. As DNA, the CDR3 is TGCGCCAGCAGCTTGGTACTGGGCACTGAAGCTTTCTTT. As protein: CASSLVLGTEAFF.